These 14 T cell receptor beta chains came from one sample sequenced in a study of blood T cell repertoires in COVID-19. The protocol was immunoSEQ multiplex PCR, while the TCRdb copy is restricted to in-frame clones and leaves out a portion. The profile shows 190,000 or so clones, approximately 78% of them singletons. Sequenced: PBMCs or T cells enriched from blood (not recorded which). The receptor source for this set is a middle-aged man who had recovered from COVID-19.

This clone is a singleton in its sample. V and J are TRBV7-9 and TRBJ1-5; TRBD1 matches at 10 bases. Trimming at V came to 5 bases and at J to 6 bases, leaving 13 bases not matched to a gene. CDR3 length: 17 amino acids. CDR1 and CDR2 (germline): SEHNR, FQNEAQ (reference sequence). In DNA, the CDR3 is TGTGCCAGCAGCCGATACTCCGGGACAGGGGTCGTTCAGCCCCAGCATTTT. Its translation: CASSRYSGTGVVQPQHF.

This chain connects TRBV14 to TRBJ1-1; unclear D gene. Trimming took off 0 bases at V and 9 bases at J, with 5 bases between the two ends. The CDR3 is 11 residues long. In germline, CDR1 is SGHDN, CDR2 FVKESK. CDR3: CASSQDLKAFF. The CDR3 bases are TGTGCCAGCAGCCAAGATCTAAAAGCTTTCTTT. Looking up the rest from reference TRBV14 and TRBJ1-1 gives the full variable domain: EAGVTQFPSHSVIEKGQTVTLRCDPISGHDNLYWYRRVMGKEIKFLLHFVKESKQDESGMPNNRFLAERTGGTYSTLKVQPAELEDSGVYFCASSQDLKAFFGQGTRLTVV.

J is TRBJ2-7 and V is TRBV6-5; 11 positions agree with TRBD1. The J segment lost 7 bases and the V segment lost 9 bases, leaving 8 bases of the junction unmatched. CDR1 MNHEY and CDR2 SVGAGI come from the germline V gene. This CDR3 contains 13 residues. Here the CDR3 reads CASQGQGAGEQYF. The DNA for the CDR3 is TGTGCCAGTCAAGGACAGGGGGCGGGTGAGCAGTACTTC.

The chain joins TRBV18 to TRBJ1-6; 8 bases agree with TRBD1. The junction had 5 bases not matched to a gene; V was cut back by 3 bases and J by 4 bases. The CDR3 extends over 16 amino acids. Germline V lookup: CDR1 KGHSH, CDR2 LQKENI. The CDR3 nucleotides read TGTGCCAGCTCACCGCAGGGGGCGCGATATAATTCACCCCTCCACTTT. Protein product: CASSPQGARYNSPLHF.

The V gene is TRBV5-5, the J gene TRBJ1-2, with D maybe TRBD1 (5 bases). Germline V gene sequence: CDR1 SGHKS, CDR2 YYEKEE (reference sequence). This CDR3 has 15 residues. V dropped 4 bases and J dropped 0 bases, with 13 bases sitting between them. The CDR3 region has the DNA TGTGCCAGCAGCCCCACCGGGACTGCTAACTATGGCTACACCTTC. This sequence encodes CASSPTGTANYGYTF.

V is TRBV19 and J is TRBJ1-4; D is undetermined. Deletions cut 6 bases from V and 0 bases from J, with 14 bases between. The CDR3 spans 16 residues. Per the germline V gene, CDR1 is LNHDA and CDR2 is SQIVND (reference sequence). CDR3 DNA sequence: TGTGCCAGTAGGGGCACACGATTTCCAACTAATGAAAAACTGTTTTTT. Translation gives CASRGTRFPTNEKLFF.

This sequence joins TRBV4-1 and TRBJ1-1; a possible D gene is TRBD1 (5 bases). Germline-derived CDR1 and CDR2 are MGHRA and YSYEKL. Trimming stripped 4 bases from V and 0 bases from J, with 21 bases between. The CDR3 runs to 18 residues. CDR3 sequence (DNA): TGCGCCAGCAGCCTTGACAAACAGGTTTTGGGAATGAACACTGAAGCTTTCTTT. Its protein is CASSLDKQVLGMNTEAFF.

V usage is TRBV12-5 and J usage is TRBJ2-2; tentative D call: TRBD1 (7 bases). V was cut by 3 bases and J by 2 bases, with 10 bases left in between. CDR1 is LGHNT, CDR2 FRNRAP, per germline. This CDR3 is built from 15 residues. In DNA, the CDR3 is TGTGCTAGTGGTTTTGGAGGGGGCAACACCGGGGAGCTGTTTTTT. Translating it yields CASGFGGGNTGELFF.

This chain uses TRBV6-1 with TRBJ1-1, with TRBD1 identical over 7 bases. V dropped 2 bases and J dropped 3; count of bases not matched to a gene: 15. CDR1 MNHNS and CDR2 SASEGT come from the germline V gene. CDR3 size: 18 residues. Written as DNA, the CDR3 is TGTGCCAGCAGTGAAAGGAGACAGGGAATAGCGACGGACACTGAAGCTTTCTTT. It specifies CASSERRQGIATDTEAFF.

The chain carries TRBV9 and TRBJ2-3; a possible D gene is TRBD2 (6 bases). Germline-derived CDR1 and CDR2 are SGDLS and YYNGEE. The CDR3 runs 13 residues. Trimming took 2 bases from V and 4 from J, leaving 8 bases between them. As DNA, the CDR3 is TGTGCCAGCAGCGTTCTAGCGCCAGATACGCAGTATTTT. This codes for CASSVLAPDTQYF. The full variable domain, rest sourced from reference TRBV9 and TRBJ2-3, is DSGVTQTPKHLITATGQRVTLRCSPRSGDLSVYWYQQSLDQGLQFLIQYYNGEERAKGNILERFSAQQFPDLHSELNLSSLELGDSALYFCASSVLAPDTQYFGPGTRLTVL.

This chain uses TRBV6-1 with TRBJ1-1, with D perhaps TRBD1 (5 bases). Per the germline V gene, CDR1 is MNHNS and CDR2 is SASEGT. The CDR3 runs 15 residues. V was trimmed by 2 bases and J by 10 bases, leaving 20 bases between them. This chain's CDR3 is CASSELGLGRVRAFF. CDR3 sequence (DNA): TGTGCCAGCAGTGAATTAGGGCTGGGCAGGGTGAGAGCTTTCTTT.

The chain combines TRBV7-9 with TRBJ1-1; tentative D call: TRBD1 (6 bases). CDR3 length: 16 amino acids. Trimming removed 4 bases at V and 5 bases at J, with 20 bases between. Germline CDR1 reads SEHNR; CDR2 reads FQNEAQ (reference sequence). The CDR3 spells CASSYQRGPGATEAFF. For the CDR3, the DNA is TGTGCCAGCAGCTACCAGCGGGGTCCGGGGGCGACTGAAGCTTTCTTT.

This chain links TRBV7-2 with TRBJ2-3, with D possibly TRBD2 on 5 matching bases. V was trimmed by 7 bases and J by 4 bases, leaving 15 bases between them. There are 14 residues in the CDR3. CDR1 SGHTA and CDR2 FQGNSA come from the germline V gene. The CDR3 DNA follows: TGTGCCAGCACCACGTACCTAGCCGCAGATACGCAGTATTTT. Residues: CASTTYLAADTQYF.

This clone was seen a few times. The chain links TRBV9 to TRBJ2-7; 7 bases are a match to TRBD1. From germline, CDR1 is SGDLS and CDR2 YYNGEE. The CDR3 extends over 15 amino acids. With V trimmed by 5 bases and J by 0 bases, 8 bases remained unmatched. The CDR3 coding sequence is TGTGCCAGCAGTCCGGGACAGCGTCTCTCCTACGAGCAGTACTTC. It specifies CASSPGQRLSYEQYF.